What follows is one T cell receptor beta chain and its context. Its specificity is unknown. The data stem from a study of response to subunit inactivated influenza vaccine. Study outcomes and limitations: Few additional T cells are recruited per seasonal influenza vaccination, authors suggested.

The germline CDR1 and CDR2 sequences are SGHTA and FQGNSA. V was clipped by 5 bases and J by 5 bases; unmatched bases: 9. The CDR3 is made up of 16 amino acids. MiXCR was run by TCRdb on the RT-PCR reads, yielding one entry per CDR3 protein. Of about 780,000 distinct CDR3 sequences in the sample, approximately 18% were seen once. The chain has TRBV7-2 and TRBJ2-5; 12 bases are a match to TRBD2. This receptor was identified in a man in his fifties who received an inactivated influenza vaccine. The sample here was PBMCs from blood, taken more than 4 days after vaccination. The CDR3 nucleotides are TGTGCCAGCAGCGCCCTAGGACTAGCGGGGCGGGAGACCCAGTACTTC. This gives the protein CASSALGLAGRETQYF.